The entry below describes one T cell receptor (beta chain). Its specificity is not known. 60 Vbeta and 13 Jbeta primers were used in PCR. Using immunoSEQ multiplex PCR, the repertoire was profiled, and TCRdb retains in-frame clones only, with some absent. The repertoire has around 100,000 clones, roughly 79% of them found once; the top ten carry around 4%. This CDR3 region has 11 residues. V trimming: 5 bases; J trimming: 11 bases; junction bases outside the gene matches: 2. Germline values: CDR1 MNHEY, CDR2 SVGAGI. This record comes from a study of cytomegalovirus exposure and HLA in healthy donors. Points from the study as a whole: A highly shared variant cluster was judged a likely technical artifact.

Sequenced input: PBMCs. The TCR comes from a man aged 35-49 years in good health and CMV-seronegative. This rearrangement joins TRBV6-5 to TRBJ2-4, with 8 positions matching TRBD1. The CDR3 sequence: CASSDRGVQYF. The CDR3 DNA reads as TGTGCCAGCAGTGACAGGGGAGTTCAGTACTTC.